This TCR beta chain is from a study of tumor-infiltrating lymphocytes in primary liver carcinoma. Across the study: Tissue type made little difference to sample yields of roughly 3.65 to 7.5 million productive TCRbeta reads. Study observations and caveats: The study found only about 7-25% of top clones in all five tumor regions.

Priming with a constant-region primer yielded TCR beta cDNA from about 500 ng total RNA. Three nested multiplex PCR rounds of slightly modified ARM-PCR generated TCR beta libraries. TCRdb reprocessed the multiplex PCR reads with MiXCR, giving one entry per CDR3 protein. The profile shows roughly 120,000 distinct CDR3 sequences, approximately 64% of them singletons. The tissue used was unsorted bulk material of about 20-33 mg. RNA and DNA were co-extracted from it with the AllPrep DNA/RNA mini kit. Resection treated the patients' primary liver carcinoma. Over 75% of the cells were viable tumor cells in every tumor sample. Regarding this clonotype: Its matching antigen is unknown. A junction boundary mismatches the germline segment, possibly from a read error.

Sequenced input: liver tumor tissue from sampling region 3. Subset denoted: tumor region T3, left-lateral pole. The receptor's source is a woman in her sixties or seventies with primary liver carcinoma and hepatitis B virus infection.

The CDR3 bases are TGTACCAGCAGCTCCGAGGGTCGCAAAAACATTCAGTACTTC. Protein product: CTSSSEGRKNIQYF. This chain connects TRBV7-9 to TRBJ2-4; TRBD2 is a possible D gene (5 bases). This CDR3 region has 14 residues. CDR1 is SEHNR and CDR2 is FQNEAQ in the germline V gene (reference sequence).